Each of the 10 T cell receptor beta chains below was sequenced from the same sample in a study of neurological immune-mediated disorders. From the 5' RACE reads, TCRdb called clonotypes with MiXCR, one entry per CDR3 protein. Seen here are roughly 70,000 distinct CDR3 sequences, around 4.2% observed once, and the top ten hold approximately 1.2%. Material for sequencing was PBMCs. These receptors came from a man aged 25-45 years with multiple sclerosis.

This clonotype was detected many times. The chain uses TRBV5-6 and TRBJ1-1, with D hard to call. Trimming removed 3 bases from V and 4 bases from J, with 16 bases in between. The V gene's germline CDR1 is SGHDT and CDR2 YYEEEE. This CDR3 comprises 15 residues. CDR3 region: CASSSRIPLITEAFF. In DNA, the CDR3 is TGTGCCAGCAGCTCCCGTATACCTTTAATCACTGAAGCTTTCTTT.

This clonotype has a handful of counts. A much larger clone sits a single nucleotide away, making a read error possible. The rearrangement links TRBV15 to TRBJ2-5, with a possible D match to TRBD2 (6 bases). Per germline, CDR1 LNHNV and CDR2 YYDKDF (reference sequence). The CDR3 contains 15 residues. Trimming removed 4 bases from V and 1 base from J, with 13 bases in between. CDR3 in amino acids: CATSIFLATQETQYF. The CDR3 DNA follows: TGTGCCACCAGCATTTTCCTAGCGACCCAAGAGACCCAGTACTTC. The variable domain in full, with the rest retrieved from reference TRBV15 and TRBJ2-5, is DAMVIQNPRYQVTQFGKPVTLSCSQTLNHNVMYWYQQKSSQAPKLLFHYYDKDFNNEADTPDNFQSRRPNTSFCFLDIRSPGLGDTAMYLCATSIFLATQETQYFGPGTRLLVL.

Only a few counts were recorded for this clonotype. Since a much larger clone is just one base distant, this may be a read error. This chain links TRBV5-1 with TRBJ1-1; D not certain. Germline V gene sequence: CDR1 SGHRS, CDR2 YFSETQ. Trimming took off 7 bases at V and 2 bases at J, with 15 bases between the two ends. The CDR3 is made up of 14 amino acids. The CDR3 nucleotides are TGCGCCAGCTCCTCCGAACAATTTAACACTGAAGCTTTCTTT. Translation: CASSSEQFNTEAFF. Supplemented by reference TRBV5-1 and TRBJ1-1, the full variable domain reads KAGVTQTPRYLIKTRGQQVTLSCSPISGHRSVSWYQQTPGQGLQFLFEYFSETQRNKGNFPGRFSGRQFSNSRSEMNVSTLELGDSALYLCASSSEQFNTEAFFGQGTRLTVV.

This clonotype was observed at least ten times. The chain couples TRBV7-6 to TRBJ2-1, with 8 bases that match TRBD2. The CDR3 spans 18 residues. The germline gives CDR1 SGHVS, CDR2 FNYEAQ. After removal of 1 base from V and 7 bases from J, the junction contained 15 bases not matched to a gene. The CDR3 reads CASSLEGGGTALSNEQFF. CDR3 DNA: TGTGCCAGCAGCTTAGAGGGCGGGGGGACTGCCCTGTCGAATGAGCAGTTCTTC.

This clonotype was picked up many times. V and J are TRBV5-1 and TRBJ1-4, with D possibly being TRBD1 (5 bases). Trimming pared 7 bases from V and 5 bases from J, leaving 21 bases between. Germline V gene sequence: CDR1 SGHRS, CDR2 YFSETQ. The CDR3 length is 16 residues. This chain's CDR3 is CASAPQGSGNNEKLFF. CDR3 DNA: TGCGCCAGCGCACCCCAGGGCAGCGGCAACAATGAAAAACTGTTTTTT.

This clonotype was seen ten or more times. V gene TRBV5-1 combines with J gene TRBJ2-5, with 7 bases aligning to TRBD1. CDR3 length equals 14 residues. Germline V gene data show CDR1 as SGHRS and CDR2 as YFSETQ. The J segment lost 3 bases and the V segment lost 2 bases, leaving 4 bases of the junction unmatched. CDR3 nucleotides: TGCGCCAGCAGCTTAGACAGGGCTGAAGAGACCCAGTACTTC. As protein: CASSLDRAEETQYF.

This clonotype occurred many times. This chain connects TRBV4-1 to TRBJ1-2, with D maybe TRBD1 (6 bases). Trimming left V 3 bases short and J 4 bases short, with 21 bases between. Germline CDR1 and CDR2: MGHRA and YSYEKL. The CDR3 has 17 residues. CDR3: CASSQGETGLISYGYTF. The CDR3 region has the DNA TGCGCCAGCAGCCAGGGAGAGACAGGTTTGATTAGCTATGGCTACACCTTC.

This clonotype appeared many times. The genes are TRBV5-1 and TRBJ2-1; D might be TRBD2 (5 bases). The CDR3 runs to 15 residues. V was pared by 0 bases and J by 2 bases, with 9 bases between. In germline, CDR1 is SGHRS, CDR2 YFSETQ. The CDR3 DNA sequence: TGCGCCAGCAGCTTGGTGAGGGCTGCCTACAATGAGCAGTTCTTC. Protein sequence: CASSLVRAAYNEQFF. Complete variable domain (other parts from reference TRBV5-1 and TRBJ2-1): KAGVTQTPRYLIKTRGQQVTLSCSPISGHRSVSWYQQTPGQGLQFLFEYFSETQRNKGNFPGRFSGRQFSNSRSEMNVSTLELGDSALYLCASSLVRAAYNEQFFGPGTRLTVL.

This clonotype was recorded at least ten times. This chain links TRBV5-1 with TRBJ1-1; no reliable D call. The CDR3 runs 15 residues. Between the trimmed V and J ends, which lost 0 bases and 0 bases, there was a span of 9 bases. CDR1 and CDR2 from the germline V gene are SGHRS and YFSETQ. CDR3 in DNA: TGCGCCAGCAGCTTGGCTACACACTTGAACACTGAAGCTTTCTTT. Protein: CASSLATHLNTEAFF. The variable domain in full, completed from reference TRBV5-1 and TRBJ1-1, reads KAGVTQTPRYLIKTRGQQVTLSCSPISGHRSVSWYQQTPGQGLQFLFEYFSETQRNKGNFPGRFSGRQFSNSRSEMNVSTLELGDSALYLCASSLATHLNTEAFFGQGTRLTVV.

In this sample, this clonotype turned up many times. The chain employs TRBV20-1 and TRBJ2-5; D ambiguous. V shed 1 base and J shed 5 bases, with 11 bases lying between them. Germline V gene lookup returns CDR1 DFQATT and CDR2 SNEGSKA (reference sequence). The CDR3 length is 13 residues. As DNA, the CDR3 is TGCAGTGCTAGAGCAAATCATCTGGAGACCCAGTACTTC. Translating gives CSARANHLETQYF.